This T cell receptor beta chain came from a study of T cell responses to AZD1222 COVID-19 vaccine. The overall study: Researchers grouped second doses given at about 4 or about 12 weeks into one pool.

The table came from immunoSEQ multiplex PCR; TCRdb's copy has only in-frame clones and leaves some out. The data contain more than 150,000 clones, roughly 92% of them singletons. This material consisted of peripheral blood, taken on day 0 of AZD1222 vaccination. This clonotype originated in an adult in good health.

CDR3 nucleotides: TGTGCCAGCAGCTCGATTCTTGCTAGCGGGAGGGCCCGGGAGCTGTTTTTT. Amino acids: CASSSILASGRARELFF. This chain uses TRBV7-2 with TRBJ2-2; 12 bases are a match to TRBD2. V dropped 4 bases and J dropped 9; count of bases not matched to a gene: 12. CDR3 length: 17 residues. The germline CDR1 and CDR2 sequences are SGHTA and FQGNSA. Supplemented by reference TRBV7-2 and TRBJ2-2, the full variable domain reads GAGVSQSPSNKVTEKGKDVELRCDPISGHTALYWYRQSLGQGLEFLIYFQGNSAPDKSGLPSDRFSAERTGGSVSTLTIQRTQQEDSAVYLCASSSILASGRARELFFGEGSRLTVL.